The 14 T cell receptor beta chains given below trace back to one sample, sequenced in a study of CD8 T cells in ankylosing spondylitis. The study, taken as a whole, reports: Within ankylosing spondylitis blood, a TCR beta motif made up of eight or nine highly homologous variants appeared to be characteristic.

These receptors have no identified antigens. In TCRdb, the 5' RACE reads were re-called with MiXCR into one record per CDR3 protein. Among about 540,000 distinct CDR3 sequences, about 13% were seen once, and the ten largest hold about 6.5%. Material: blood, either unsorted or a sorted T cell fraction (not recorded which). These receptors originate from a male donor with ankylosing spondylitis.

This chain uses TRBV29-1 with TRBJ1-2, with D hard to call. The V gene's germline CDR1 is SQVTM and CDR2 ANQGSEA. The length of the CDR3 is 11 residues. The V end was cut by 7 bases, the J end by 1 base, with 7 bases between. CDR3: CSADVNYGYTF. CDR3 sequence (DNA): TGCAGCGCTGACGTTAACTATGGCTACACCTTC.

The chain recombines TRBV20-1 with TRBJ1-1; weak D call: TRBD1 (5 bases). V was pared by 5 bases and J by 2 bases, with 12 bases between. This CDR3 has 13 amino acids. CDR1 is DFQATT, CDR2 SNEGSKA, per germline (reference sequence). Here the CDR3 reads CSAQGRLNTEAFF. Here the CDR3 DNA reads TGCAGTGCTCAGGGCAGGCTAAACACTGAAGCTTTCTTT.

The V gene is TRBV28, the J gene TRBJ2-7, with 15 bases matching TRBD2. This CDR3 comprises 14 residues. Germline V CDR1 and CDR2: MDHEN, SYDVKM. V was pared by 9 bases and J by 5 bases, with 5 bases of the junction left unmatched. The CDR3 sequence is CASGTSGRMDEQYV. Written as DNA, the CDR3 is TGTGCCAGTGGGACTAGCGGGAGGATGGACGAGCAGTACGTC.

This clonotype turned up a few times. The chain couples TRBV19 to TRBJ2-5; 13 positions agree with TRBD2. Looked up from germline, CDR1 is LNHDA and CDR2 is SQIVND (reference sequence). J gave up 5 bases and V 8 bases, and 2 bases lay outside the gene matches. There are 13 residues in the CDR3. The DNA for the CDR3 is TGTGCCAGTGGACTAGCGGGAGTGGAGACCCAGTACTTC. It codes for CASGLAGVETQYF.

This clonotype was seen a few times. The rearrangement joins TRBV7-9 to TRBJ2-1; tentatively, D is TRBD2 (8 bases). Germline lookup yields CDR1 SEHNR and CDR2 FQNEAQ (reference sequence). The CDR3 length is 15 residues. V gave up 6 bases and J gave up 7 bases, with 19 bases separating them. CDR3 amino acids: CASSSREGARNEQFF. The CDR3 DNA sequence: TGTGCCAGCAGTTCACGGGAGGGGGCACGAAATGAGCAGTTCTTC.

This clonotype has more than one count but fewer than ten. The rearrangement joins TRBV12-3 or TRBV12-4 to TRBJ1-4; unclear D gene. The germline V and J ends were trimmed by 6 bases and 1 base, with 12 bases remaining between them. CDR3 size: 15 residues. The CDR3 loop reads CASREAMGTNEKLFF. CDR3 sequence (DNA): TGTGCCAGCAGGGAAGCGATGGGAACTAATGAAAAACTGTTTTTT.

The CDR3 reads CSVLTGSETQYF. The CDR3, as DNA: TGCAGCGTTCTTACAGGGTCGGAGACCCAGTACTTC. The chain recombines TRBV29-1 with TRBJ2-5, with D tentatively TRBD1 (6 bases). From germline, CDR1 is SQVTM and CDR2 ANQGSEA. With 5 bases removed from V and 5 bases from J, the gap between germline ends came to 12 bases. The CDR3 sequence is 12 residues long.

The CDR3 loop reads CASSLGLGRDYEQYF. The CDR3 DNA reads TGTGCCAGCAGCTTAGGCCTCGGGCGCGACTACGAGCAGTACTTC. This sequence joins TRBV11-2 and TRBJ2-7; the D is unclear. The germline CDR1 and CDR2 sequences are SGHAT and FQNNGV. With 1 base removed from V and 3 bases from J, the gap between germline ends came to 13 bases. The CDR3 loop spans 15 amino acids. Based on the CDR3 plus reference TRBV11-2 and TRBJ2-7, the full variable domain is EAGVAQSPRYKIIEKRQSVAFWCNPISGHATLYWYQQILGQGPKLLIQFQNNGVVDDSQLPKDRFSAERLKGVDSTLKIQPAKLEDSAVYLCASSLGLGRDYEQYFGPGTRLTVT.

This clonotype was seen many times. The CDR3, as DNA: TGTGCCAGCAGCCCCGGGGGCGGGGGGCGCAGCACAGATACGCAGTATTTT. This codes for CASSPGGGGRSTDTQYF. The rearrangement uses TRBV12-3 or TRBV12-4 and TRBJ2-3; 8 bases map to TRBD2. With V trimmed by 6 bases and J by 0 bases, 11 bases remained unmatched. The CDR3 has 17 residues.

The rearrangement joins TRBV5-1 to TRBJ1-1, with D hard to call. This CDR3 comprises 16 residues. Trimming left V 0 bases short and J 4 bases short, with 16 bases between. Looked up from germline, CDR1 is SGHRS and CDR2 is YFSETQ. The CDR3 nucleotides are TGCGCCAGCAGCTTGGGTAGAGCAAATCTGGGCACTGAAGCTTTCTTT. Translation gives CASSLGRANLGTEAFF.

This clonotype was detected many times. The chain uses TRBV20-1 and TRBJ2-7; 7 bases align to TRBD2. The ends lost 1 base at V and 5 bases at J; junction bases unmatched: 5. Germline V gives CDR1 DFQATT, CDR2 SNEGSKA (reference sequence). CDR3 length equals 13 residues. The CDR3 here is CSARASGDHEQYV. CDR3 coding DNA: TGCAGTGCTAGAGCCAGCGGGGACCACGAGCAGTACGTC.

There are a few counts of this clonotype. The chain is built from TRBV3-1 and TRBJ2-1; D is uncertain. The CDR3 has 14 residues. V gave up 0 bases and J gave up 2 bases, with 5 bases separating them. CDR1 is LGHDT and CDR2 is YNNKEL in the germline V gene (reference sequence). CDR3 sequence: CASSQDQTYNEQFF. DNA for the CDR3: TGTGCCAGCAGCCAAGATCAGACCTACAATGAGCAGTTCTTC.

This clonotype came up many times. The chain couples TRBV5-6 to TRBJ2-1; 13 positions agree with TRBD2. The germline V gene has CDR1 SGHDT and CDR2 YYEEEE. The CDR3 totals 19 residues. V was pared by 3 bases and J by 3 bases, with 12 bases of the junction left unmatched. The CDR3 bases are TGTGCCAGCAGCTCCCAGGGACTAGCGGGAATAGCCTACTACAATGAGCAGTTCTTC. Translated: CASSSQGLAGIAYYNEQFF. Supplemented by reference TRBV5-6 and TRBJ2-1, the full variable domain reads DAGVTQSPTHLIKTRGQQVTLRCSPKSGHDTVSWYQQALGQGPQFIFQYYEEEERQRGNFPDRFSGHQFPNYSSELNVNALLLGDSALYLCASSSQGLAGIAYYNEQFFGPGTRLTVL.

The V call is TRBV5-6, the J call TRBJ2-7, with TRBD1 matching 8 bases. The V and J ends lost 4 bases and 4 bases, in that order; junction bases with no gene match: 10. The germline V gene has CDR1 SGHDT and CDR2 YYEEEE. This CDR3 is built from 15 residues. DNA for the CDR3: TGTGCCAGCAGCAGAGGACAGGGAAAACTTTACGAGCAGTACGTC. The encoded protein is CASSRGQGKLYEQYV.